The 2 T cell receptor beta chains given below trace back to one sample, sequenced in a study of T cell responses to AZD1222 COVID-19 vaccine. TCRdb's table, derived via immunoSEQ multiplex PCR, lists solely in-frame clones and lacks some. The sample shows about 130,000 clones, more than 75% of them seen only once. The material was peripheral blood, obtained on day 0 of AZD1222 vaccination. These TCRs come from an adult in good health.

The genes are TRBV29-1 and TRBJ2-2; TRBD1 is a possible D gene (5 bases). V was cut by 5 bases and J by 2 bases, with 12 bases left in between. The germline V gene has CDR1 SQVTM and CDR2 ANQGSEA. The CDR3 runs to 14 residues. The CDR3 DNA reads TGCAGCGTTCAGATAGACAGTAACACCGGGGAGCTGTTTTTT. As protein: CSVQIDSNTGELFF.

This rearrangement joins TRBV15 to TRBJ2-7; possible D gene TRBD2, 6 bases. CDR1 and CDR2 from the germline V gene are LNHNV and YYDKDF (reference sequence). The length of the CDR3 is 15 residues. V was trimmed by 4 bases and J by 2 bases, leaving 15 bases between them. The DNA for the CDR3 is TGTGCCACCAGCAACCTCGGGGGTTTGACCTACGAGCAGTACTTC. Encoded protein: CATSNLGGLTYEQYF.